The 29 T cell receptor beta chains listed next were all sequenced from one sample in a study of blood T cell repertoires in COVID-19. Measured with immunoSEQ multiplex PCR; TCRdb has only the in-frame clones, and not every one. The sample includes roughly 200,000 clones, 85% of them seen just once. The material sequenced was PBMCs or T cells enriched from blood (not recorded which). The receptors here all came from a man aged 40-55 years who had recovered from COVID-19.

V gene TRBV27 combines with J gene TRBJ2-2; TRBD2 aligns across 10 bases. Looked up from germline, CDR1 is MNHEY and CDR2 is SMNVEV (reference sequence). The CDR3 sequence is 15 residues long. Trimming took 4 bases from V and 8 from J; bases not matched to a gene: 7. In DNA form, the CDR3 reads TGTGCCAGCAGTTCCCTAGCGGGAGATACTGGGGAGCTGTTTTTT. The encoded protein is CASSSLAGDTGELFF.

In its sample, this clone was seen once. The V call is TRBV15, the J call TRBJ2-5; D might be TRBD2 (5 bases). The V gene's germline CDR1 is LNHNV and CDR2 YYDKDF (reference sequence). V was shortened by 2 bases and J by 2 bases, with 15 bases between the two germline ends. The CDR3 is made up of 16 amino acids. The CDR3 nucleotides are TGTGCCACCAGCAGACTACCGGACGGGGATCAAGAGACCCAGTACTTC. Its translation: CATSRLPDGDQETQYF.

V and J are TRBV4-3 and TRBJ1-2; a possible D gene is TRBD1 (5 bases). V was shortened by 0 bases and J by 4 bases, with 12 bases between the two germline ends. From germline, CDR1 is LGHNA and CDR2 YSLEER. The CDR3 has 15 residues. DNA of the CDR3: TGCGCCAGCAGCCAAGAGGGGGGAGGGATCTATGGCTACACCTTC. Its translation: CASSQEGGGIYGYTF.

The rearrangement uses TRBV4-2 and TRBJ2-7; unclear D gene. Germline V CDR1 and CDR2: LGHNA, YNFKEQ. The CDR3 sequence is 15 residues long. Trimming cost V 1 base and J 2 bases, with 12 bases left between them. In DNA form, the CDR3 reads TGTGCCAGCAGCCAAGCTGATACTAAAGCCTACGAGCAGTACTTC. It codes for CASSQADTKAYEQYF.

This clone occurred a few times. The chain uses TRBV15 and TRBJ1-2, with 8 bases aligning to TRBD1. V trimming: 0 bases; J trimming: 3 bases; junction bases outside the gene matches: 15. Germline lookup yields CDR1 LNHNV and CDR2 YYDKDF (reference sequence). CDR3 length equals 19 residues. The CDR3 protein is CATSRDGPLQGDRDYGYTF. DNA for the CDR3: TGTGCCACCAGCAGAGATGGTCCCCTACAGGGGGATAGGGACTATGGCTACACCTTC.

For the CDR3, the DNA is TGTGCCAGCAAGGGGGCTTTGTTAGACATTCAGTACTTC. Residues: CASKGALLDIQYF. The chain recombines TRBV28 with TRBJ2-4; 7 bases map to TRBD1. This CDR3 spans 13 amino acids. The V segment lost 7 bases and the J segment 8 bases; nucleotides outside the gene matches: 8. The germline V gene encodes CDR1 MDHEN and CDR2 SYDVKM.

The rearrangement uses TRBV19 and TRBJ2-1, with TRBD2 matching 7 bases. The J segment lost 4 bases and the V segment lost 6 bases, leaving 9 bases of the junction unmatched. The V gene's germline CDR1 is LNHDA and CDR2 SQIVND (reference sequence). The CDR3 has 15 residues. Here the CDR3 reads CASRKPGLTYNEQFF. CDR3 DNA: TGTGCCAGTAGGAAACCGGGACTAACATACAATGAGCAGTTCTTC.

The J gene is TRBJ1-6, the V gene TRBV4-1; D is uncertain. Looked up from germline, CDR1 is MGHRA and CDR2 is YSYEKL. V was pared by 4 bases and J by 8 bases, with 9 bases between. The CDR3 contains 13 residues. The CDR3 DNA follows: TGCGCCAGCAGCCTTAGCGGAGATTCACCCCTCCACTTT. It is translated as CASSLSGDSPLHF.

CDR3: CASSLPGTNTGELFF. The CDR3, as DNA: TGTGCCAGCAGTTTACCCGGGACTAACACCGGGGAGCTGTTTTTT. The chain combines TRBV6-5 with TRBJ2-2, with D perhaps TRBD2 (6 bases). Germline V CDR1 and CDR2: MNHEY, SVGAGI. Between the trimmed V and J ends, which lost 4 bases and 2 bases, there was a span of 11 bases. The CDR3 spans 15 residues.

The rearrangement links TRBV6-2 or TRBV6-3 to TRBJ1-3; D might be TRBD1 (6 bases). The CDR3 consists of 15 residues. The germline V gene encodes CDR1 MNHEY and CDR2 SVGEGT. Trimming took off 2 bases at V and 0 bases at J, with 8 bases between the two ends. CDR3: CASSYTGISGNTIYF. For the CDR3, the DNA is TGTGCCAGCAGTTACACAGGGATCTCTGGAAACACCATATATTTT.

This chain joins TRBV27 and TRBJ2-7; D unresolved. V was cut by 6 bases and J by 3 bases, with 21 bases left in between. Per the germline V gene, CDR1 is MNHEY and CDR2 is SMNVEV (reference sequence). This CDR3 region has 16 residues. The DNA of the CDR3 is TGTGCCAGCAGACCCCCCGTCAACCAGTTAAGCTACGAGCAGTACTTC. It is translated as CASRPPVNQLSYEQYF.

V usage is TRBV4-2 and J usage is TRBJ2-7; perhaps TRBD1 as D (6 bases). This CDR3 region has 13 residues. Germline-derived CDR1 and CDR2 are LGHNA and YNFKEQ. V shed 7 bases and J shed 6 bases, with 16 bases lying between them. The CDR3 loop is CASNDDRSGEQYF. DNA of the CDR3: TGTGCCAGCAACGACGACAGGTCTGGCGAGCAGTACTTC.

The chain joins TRBV5-4 to TRBJ2-7, with TRBD2 matching 15 bases. With 2 bases clipped from V and 4 bases from J, the junction kept 1 base outside the gene matches. In germline, CDR1 is SGHNT, CDR2 YYREEE (reference sequence). The CDR3 length is 15 residues. CDR3 sequence: CASSFGTSGRYEQYF. CDR3 sequence (DNA): TGTGCCAGCAGCTTCGGGACTAGCGGGAGGTACGAGCAGTACTTC.

This clone was detected only a few times. The rearrangement links TRBV7-8 to TRBJ2-7; a possible D gene is TRBD2 (6 bases). V was trimmed by 1 base and J by 3 bases, leaving 16 bases between them. This CDR3 is 16 amino acids long. Germline V lookup: CDR1 SGHVS, CDR2 FQNEAQ. The CDR3: CASSLGAGTFVYEQYF. As DNA, the CDR3 is TGTGCCAGCAGCTTAGGTGCCGGGACTTTTGTCTACGAGCAGTACTTC.

This clone was detected a few times. The rearrangement links TRBV4-1 to TRBJ1-5, with D uncertain. Trimming stripped 1 base from V and 7 bases from J, with 17 bases between. The CDR3 is 16 amino acids. The V gene's germline CDR1 is MGHRA and CDR2 YSYEKL. CDR3 sequence (DNA): TGCGCCAGCAGCCAAGGACGACAAGGCTCGGGACAGCCCCAGCATTTT. As protein: CASSQGRQGSGQPQHF.

The chain uses TRBV4-2 and TRBJ2-1; the match to TRBD2 covers 13 bases. Germline assignment: CDR1 LGHNA and CDR2 YNFKEQ. This CDR3 spans 17 amino acids. V shed 3 bases and J 8 bases; nucleotides not matched to a gene: 10. CDR3 amino acids: CASSQDWTSGSRYEQFF. The CDR3, as DNA: TGTGCCAGCAGCCAGGACTGGACTAGCGGGAGTCGGTATGAGCAGTTCTTC.

This clone was recorded a few times. This chain joins TRBV18 and TRBJ2-1, with 12 bases aligning to TRBD1. The CDR3 contains 16 residues. The V segment lost 5 bases and the J segment 7 bases; nucleotides outside the gene matches: 9. Looked up from germline, CDR1 is KGHSH and CDR2 is LQKENI. The CDR3 region is CASSTTGTGGLNEQFF. The CDR3 DNA is TGTGCCAGCTCAACAACCGGGACAGGGGGCTTGAATGAGCAGTTCTTC.

V and J are TRBV19 and TRBJ2-1, with a weak D call TRBD2 (5 bases). This CDR3 contains 15 residues. The V gene's germline CDR1 is LNHDA and CDR2 SQIVND (reference sequence). Trimming left V 1 base short and J 1 base short, with 8 bases between. CDR3 in DNA: TGTGCCAGTAGTATAGGGGAGCCATCCTACAATGAGCAGTTCTTC. It is translated as CASSIGEPSYNEQFF. The whole variable domain, filled in from reference TRBV19 and TRBJ2-1, reads DGGITQSPKYLFRKEGQNVTLSCEQNLNHDAMYWYRQDPGQGLRLIYYSQIVNDFQKGDIAEGYSVSREKKESFPLTVTSAQKNPTAFYLCASSIGEPSYNEQFFGPGTRLTVL.

V and J are TRBV5-1 and TRBJ2-1; possibly TRBD1 for D (6 bases). V was shortened by 5 bases and J by 4 bases, with 16 bases between the two germline ends. Germline CDR1 SGHRS, CDR2 YFSETQ. The length of the CDR3 is 15 residues. This CDR3 reads CASSSPGHIYNEQFF. The CDR3 DNA reads TGCGCCAGCAGTTCACCGGGACACATATACAATGAGCAGTTCTTC.

This chain joins TRBV13 and TRBJ1-1; D is perhaps TRBD1 (5 bases). Germline V lookup: CDR1 PRHDT, CDR2 FYEKMQ (reference sequence). The V end lost 6 bases, the J end lost 10 bases, and 18 bases lay between the germline ends. The CDR3 is 13 residues long. This CDR3 is CASRGDGSGGAFF. CDR3 nucleotide sequence: TGTGCCAGCAGAGGCGACGGCAGCGGGGGAGCTTTCTTT.

V and J are TRBV5-1 and TRBJ2-5; no clear D. Germline V gene lookup returns CDR1 SGHRS and CDR2 YFSETQ. Between the trimmed V and J ends, which lost 2 bases and 7 bases, there was a span of 12 bases. CDR3 length: 13 residues. Here the CDR3 DNA reads TGCGCCAGCAGCTTAAATAATTCAGGGACCCAGTACTTC. Translated, it gives CASSLNNSGTQYF.

The chain uses TRBV6-2 or TRBV6-3 and TRBJ1-5, with 11 bases lining up with TRBD1. CDR1 and CDR2 from the germline V gene are MNHEY and SVGEGT. With V trimmed by 2 bases and J by 7 bases, 10 bases remained unmatched. CDR3 length: 17 amino acids. For the CDR3, the DNA is TGTGCCAGCAGTTACCCCGGACAGGGGGCGATAGAACAGCCCCAGCATTTT. This encodes CASSYPGQGAIEQPQHF.

The chain is built from TRBV7-9 and TRBJ1-6; D gene unclear. V was shortened by 5 bases and J by 0 bases, with 11 bases between the two germline ends. Per germline, CDR1 SEHNR and CDR2 FQNEAQ (reference sequence). The CDR3 runs 16 residues. CDR3 loop: CASSNTQSSYNSPLHF. The CDR3 region has the DNA TGTGCCAGCAGCAACACACAGAGCTCCTATAATTCACCCCTCCACTTT. Using reference TRBV7-9 and TRBJ1-6 for the parts outside the CDR3, the full variable domain is DTGVSQNPRHKITKRGQNVTFRCDPISEHNRLYWYRQTLGQGPEFLTYFQNEAQLEKSRLLSDRFSAERPKGSFSTLEIQRTEQGDSAMYLCASSNTQSSYNSPLHFGNGTRLTVT.

The chain couples TRBV15 to TRBJ1-3; D is uncertain. The length of the CDR3 is 16 residues. V was shortened by 1 base and J by 0 bases, with 10 bases between the two germline ends. Germline V gene lookup returns CDR1 LNHNV and CDR2 YYDKDF (reference sequence). CDR3 coding DNA: TGTGCCACCAGCAGAGCTCTCGCGAGCTCTGGAAACACCATATATTTT. Its protein product is CATSRALASSGNTIYF.

The chain carries TRBV5-6 and TRBJ2-3, with a tentative D call TRBD1 (5 bases). CDR1 is SGHDT and CDR2 is YYEEEE in the germline V gene. The CDR3 has 16 amino acids. The ends were cut back, 4 bases at V and 4 bases at J, with 19 bases in the middle. DNA for the CDR3: TGTGCCAGCAGCGCCCTGTTTCAGGGAACACCAGATACGCAGTATTTT. Translation: CASSALFQGTPDTQYF. Looking up the rest from reference TRBV5-6 and TRBJ2-3 gives the full variable domain: DAGVTQSPTHLIKTRGQQVTLRCSPKSGHDTVSWYQQALGQGPQFIFQYYEEEERQRGNFPDRFSGHQFPNYSSELNVNALLLGDSALYLCASSALFQGTPDTQYFGPGTRLTVL.

This clone was recorded once. The rearrangement links TRBV21-1 to TRBJ1-1. TRBV21-1 is termed a pseudogene. The CDR3 loop spans 10 amino acids. The CDR3 here is CATLNTEAFF. The CDR3 coding sequence is TGTGCCACCCTAAACACTGAAGCTTTCTTT.

The V and J genes are TRBV6-4 and TRBJ2-3; D is unclear. Looked up from germline, CDR1 is MRHNA and CDR2 is SNTAGT. Trimming cost V 2 bases and J 5 bases, with 8 bases left between them. This CDR3 spans 13 amino acids. CDR3 DNA: TGTGCCAGCAGTGACAGTCAGAAAGATACGCAGTATTTT. Encoded protein: CASSDSQKDTQYF.

The table lists this clone with a count of one. The genes are TRBV7-9 and TRBJ1-2, with 8 bases lining up with TRBD1. Germline CDR1 SEHNR, CDR2 FQNEAQ (reference sequence). The CDR3 is 17 residues long. Trimming at V came to 1 base and at J to 4 bases, leaving 11 bases not matched to a gene. The CDR3 DNA follows: TGTGCCAGCAGCTTAGTTGTAGGGGACAGGCCGCCCTATGGCTACACCTTC. It yields the protein CASSLVVGDRPPYGYTF. Together with reference TRBV7-9 and TRBJ1-2, the CDR3 gives the full variable domain: DTGVSQNPRHKITKRGQNVTFRCDPISEHNRLYWYRQTLGQGPEFLTYFQNEAQLEKSRLLSDRFSAERPKGSFSTLEIQRTEQGDSAMYLCASSLVVGDRPPYGYTFGSGTRLTVV.

The gene calls are TRBV5-1 and TRBJ1-1, with D hard to call. Deletions cut 3 bases from V and 2 bases from J, with 14 bases between. This CDR3 is built from 15 residues. Germline V gene data show CDR1 as SGHRS and CDR2 as YFSETQ. The CDR3 protein is CASSWLLADNTEAFF. The DNA for the CDR3 is TGCGCCAGCAGCTGGCTCTTGGCAGATAACACTGAAGCTTTCTTT.